These 13 T cell receptor beta chains share one sample of origin, sequenced in a study of CD8+CD57+ T cells in acquired aplastic anemia. The use of genomic DNA as template underpinned the TCR beta VDJ and CDR3 profiling. Using its own MiXCR run on the reads, TCRdb lists one record per CDR3 protein. The sample includes 150,000 to 200,000 distinct CDR3 sequences, around 63% of them seen just once. An expansion of CD8+CD57+ cells by flow cytometry had been shown in patients chosen for sequencing. Sequencing used sorted CD4+, CD8+, or CD8+CD57+ T cells (not recorded which) from PBMCs. The origin of the receptors is a human donor with aplastic anemia.

A few counts support this clonotype. V and J are TRBV7-8 and TRBJ2-7, with 8 bases matching TRBD2. The germline CDR1 and CDR2 sequences are SGHVS and FQNEAQ. Trimming at V came to 1 base and at J to 7 bases, leaving 6 bases not matched to a gene. The CDR3 is made up of 14 amino acids. The CDR3 DNA follows: TGTGCCAGCAGCTTAGGCGGGGGGCCCTCGGAGCAGTACTTC. Translating it yields CASSLGGGPSEQYF.

The rearrangement links TRBV7-2 to TRBJ2-7; D is ambiguous. Germline CDR1 and CDR2: SGHTA and FQGNSA. V lost 5 bases and J 1 base, leaving 12 bases between the germline ends. This CDR3 contains 14 residues. The DNA of the CDR3 is TGTGCCAGCAGCCTAGACCCAGTTTCCTACGAGCAGTACTTC. This gives the protein CASSLDPVSYEQYF.

The DNA for the CDR3 is TGCAGTGCTATCTCGGGCAGGCGAGGGAGTCAGCCCCAGCATTTT. Its protein product is CSAISGRRGSQPQHF. This chain joins TRBV20-1 and TRBJ1-5; D unclear. The CDR3 totals 15 residues. Trimming took off 4 bases at V and 6 bases at J, with 19 bases between the two ends. Germline CDR1 reads DFQATT; CDR2 reads SNEGSKA (reference sequence).

The V gene is TRBV25-1, the J gene TRBJ1-1, with unresolved D. Per germline, CDR1 MGHDK and CDR2 SYGVNS. V was pared by 8 bases and J by 1 base, with 11 bases between. This CDR3 has 13 amino acids. DNA of the CDR3: TGTGCCAGCGGTGTGGAAGGGAACACTGAAGCTTTCTTT. It codes for CASGVEGNTEAFF.

J is TRBJ2-1 and V is TRBV5-1; D assignment may be TRBD1 or TRBD2 (5 bases each). Deletions cut 4 bases from V and 5 bases from J, with 13 bases between. The CDR3 has 14 amino acids. Germline V gene lookup returns CDR1 SGHRS and CDR2 YFSETQ. In nucleotides, the CDR3 is TGCGCCAGCAGCCCGGCCGGGGCGGACAATGAGCAGTTCTTC. Translation: CASSPAGADNEQFF. Using reference TRBV5-1 and TRBJ2-1 for the parts outside the CDR3, the full variable domain is KAGVTQTPRYLIKTRGQQVTLSCSPISGHRSVSWYQQTPGQGLQFLFEYFSETQRNKGNFPGRFSGRQFSNSRSEMNVSTLELGDSALYLCASSPAGADNEQFFGPGTRLTVL.

In its sample, this clonotype was seen a few times. The V call is TRBV19, the J call TRBJ2-5, with D unclear. The V end was cut by 2 bases, the J end by 3 bases, with 7 bases between. CDR3 length: 13 amino acids. The V gene's germline CDR1 is LNHDA and CDR2 SQIVND (reference sequence). The CDR3 region is CASSIYGEETQYF. The DNA for the CDR3 is TGTGCCAGTAGTATATACGGCGAAGAGACCCAGTACTTC.

This sequence joins TRBV4-1 and TRBJ2-7; 7 bases map to TRBD1. Per germline, CDR1 MGHRA and CDR2 YSYEKL. The V segment lost 5 bases and the J segment 2 bases; nucleotides outside the gene matches: 9. This CDR3 spans 15 amino acids. Written as DNA, the CDR3 is TGCGCCAGCAGCTCAGGGACAGAAGGGCCCTACGAGCAGTACTTC. Residues: CASSSGTEGPYEQYF.

J is TRBJ2-3 and V is TRBV20-1, with TRBD2 matching 9 bases. This CDR3 has 16 amino acids. Germline V CDR1 and CDR2: DFQATT, SNEGSKA (reference sequence). The V segment lost 1 base and the J segment 0 bases; nucleotides outside the gene matches: 5. CDR3 amino acids: CSARGVGLASTDTQYF. The CDR3 nucleotides read TGCAGTGCTAGAGGGGTGGGACTAGCTAGCACAGATACGCAGTATTTT.

The V and J genes are TRBV20-1 and TRBJ1-2; 8 bases match TRBD1. V dropped 1 base and J dropped 8; count of bases not matched to a gene: 15. CDR3 length equals 16 residues. Per the germline V gene, CDR1 is DFQATT and CDR2 is SNEGSKA (reference sequence). The CDR3 loop reads CSARGGQTPQGAGYTF. The CDR3, as DNA: TGCAGTGCTAGAGGGGGGCAGACCCCCCAGGGGGCCGGCTACACCTTC.

The chain uses TRBV2 and TRBJ1-2, with D perhaps TRBD1 (5 bases). The CDR3 spans 13 residues. V was pared by 3 bases and J by 3 bases, with 8 bases between. Germline V gene data show CDR1 as SNHLY and CDR2 as FYNNEI. The CDR3 here is CASSEQGDYGYTF. CDR3 coding DNA: TGTGCCAGCAGTGAGCAGGGAGACTATGGCTACACCTTC.

The chain employs TRBV5-1 and TRBJ2-2, with D possibly being TRBD2 (6 bases). The CDR3 length is 15 residues. Between the trimmed V and J ends, which lost 2 bases and 3 bases, there was a span of 11 bases. Germline V lookup: CDR1 SGHRS, CDR2 YFSETQ. The CDR3 coding sequence is TGCGCCAGCAGCTTACCTGGGGGGTACACCGGGGAGCTGTTTTTT. Protein product: CASSLPGGYTGELFF.

In its sample, this clonotype was seen once. The rearrangement joins TRBV7-8 to TRBJ2-7; TRBD2 matches 8 bases. The V segment lost 4 bases and the J segment 7 bases; nucleotides outside the gene matches: 18. The germline V gene encodes CDR1 SGHVS and CDR2 FQNEAQ. The CDR3 totals 17 residues. The CDR3 DNA reads as TGTGCCAGCAGCTCCCGATTCCCGGGACTAGGACGGGGTGAGCAGTACTTC. Translation: CASSSRFPGLGRGEQYF.

The chain joins TRBV10-2 to TRBJ2-1, with 11 bases aligning to TRBD2. This CDR3 spans 14 amino acids. Germline lookup yields CDR1 WSHSY and CDR2 SAAADI. J lost 12 bases, V lost 7 bases, and 11 bases had no gene match. DNA for the CDR3: TGCGCCAGCACCCCGACTAGCGGGATAATTCGGCAGTTCTTC. It codes for CASTPTSGIIRQFF.